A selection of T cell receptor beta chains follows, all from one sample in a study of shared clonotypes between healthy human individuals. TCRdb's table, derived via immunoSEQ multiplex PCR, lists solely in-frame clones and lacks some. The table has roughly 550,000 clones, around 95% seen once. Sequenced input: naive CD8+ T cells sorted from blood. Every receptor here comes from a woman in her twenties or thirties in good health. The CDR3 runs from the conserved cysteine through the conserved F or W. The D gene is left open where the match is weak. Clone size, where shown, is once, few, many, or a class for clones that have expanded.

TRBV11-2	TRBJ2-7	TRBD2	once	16	CASSLDSGWSSYEQYF	TGTGCCAGCAGCTTAGATAGCGGGTGGAGCTCCTACGAGCAGTACTTC
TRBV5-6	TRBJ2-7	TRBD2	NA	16	CASSPGLAGGLHEQYF	TGTGCCAGCAGCCCGGGACTAGCGGGAGGTCTCCACGAGCAGTACTTC
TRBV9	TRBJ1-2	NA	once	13	CASSPRIEAVYTF	TGTGCCAGCAGCCCCCGCATAGAAGCGGTCTACACCTTC
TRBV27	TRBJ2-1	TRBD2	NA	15	CASSLIAGGYNEQFF	TGTGCCAGCAGTTTAATAGCGGGAGGGTACAATGAGCAGTTCTTC
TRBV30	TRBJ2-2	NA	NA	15	CAWSQTGWNTGELFF	TGTGCCTGGAGCCAAACAGGGTGGAACACCGGGGAGCTGTTTTTT
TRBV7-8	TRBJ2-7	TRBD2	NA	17	CASSPTQSGRALYEQYF	TGTGCCAGCAGCCCCACACAAAGCGGGAGGGCCCTCTACGAGCAGTACTTC
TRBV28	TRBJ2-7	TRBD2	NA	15	CASIEAGPLIYEQYF	TGTGCCAGCATCGAAGCGGGACCCTTGATCTACGAGCAGTACTTC
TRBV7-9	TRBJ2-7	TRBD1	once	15	CASSLTGTGGYEQYF	TGTGCCAGCAGCTTAACCGGGACAGGGGGTTACGAGCAGTACTTC
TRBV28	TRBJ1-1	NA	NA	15	CASSSHFRAATEAFF	TGTGCCAGCAGTTCTCATTTCAGGGCTGCCACTGAAGCTTTCTTT
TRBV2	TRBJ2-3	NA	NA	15	CASRKGRGGTDTQYF	TGTGCCAGCAGGAAGGGACGGGGAGGCACAGATACGCAGTATTTT
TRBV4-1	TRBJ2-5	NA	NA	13	CASSRMGQGEQYF	TGCGCCAGCAGCCGAATGGGGCAAGGGGAGCAGTACTTC
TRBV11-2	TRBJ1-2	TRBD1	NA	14	CASSSYAQGDGYTF	TGTGCCAGCAGTTCTTACGCGCAGGGGGATGGCTACACCTTC
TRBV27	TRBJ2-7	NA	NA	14	CASSPQDITYEQYF	TGTGCCAGCAGTCCCCAGGACATCACCTACGAGCAGTACTTC
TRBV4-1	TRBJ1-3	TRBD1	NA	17	CASSQEGTVNSGNTIYF	TGCGCCAGCAGCCAAGAGGGGACAGTAAACTCTGGAAACACCATATATTTT
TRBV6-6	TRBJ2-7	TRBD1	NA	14	CASTGQGGAYEQYF	TGTGCCAGCACTGGACAGGGGGGCGCCTACGAGCAGTACTTC
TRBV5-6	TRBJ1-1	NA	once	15	CASSLGAGPFTEAFF	TGTGCCAGCAGCTTGGGTGCGGGGCCGTTTACTGAAGCTTTCTTT
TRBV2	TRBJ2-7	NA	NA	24	CASSAGTISSIKGRGLSISDEQYF	TGTGCCAGCAGTGCCGGGACGATCTCGTCCATCAAGGGACGCGGGTTGTCGATCTCGGATGAGCAGTACTTC
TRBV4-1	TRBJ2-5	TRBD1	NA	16	CASSPGTGTLGETQYF	TGCGCCAGCAGCCCGGGGACAGGGACCTTGGGGGAGACCCAGTACTTC
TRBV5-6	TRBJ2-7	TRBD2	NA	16	CASSPGTSGRAYEQYF	TGTGCCAGCAGCCCTGGGACTAGCGGGAGGGCCTACGAGCAGTACTTC
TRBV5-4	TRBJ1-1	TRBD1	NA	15	CASSLGTVVASEAFF	TGTGCCAGCAGCTTAGGGACAGTGGTTGCGTCTGAAGCTTTCTTT
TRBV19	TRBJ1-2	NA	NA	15	CASTPGALANYGYTF	TGTGCCAGTACGCCAGGGGCGTTAGCTAACTATGGCTACACCTTC
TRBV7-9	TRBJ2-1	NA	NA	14	CASSKTRSFDEQFF	TGTGCCAGCAGCAAGACTAGAAGTTTCGATGAGCAGTTCTTC
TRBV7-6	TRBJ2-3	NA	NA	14	CASSSFGGTDTQYF	TGTGCCAGCAGCTCTTTCGGAGGCACAGATACGCAGTATTTT
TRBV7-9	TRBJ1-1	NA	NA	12	CASSLENTEAFF	TGTGCCAGCAGCTTAGAGAACACTGAAGCTTTCTTT
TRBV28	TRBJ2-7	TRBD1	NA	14	CASSSRDRGYEQYF	TGTGCCAGCAGTTCCCGGGACAGGGGGTACGAGCAGTACTTC